A selection of T cell receptor beta chains follows, all from one sample in a study of shared clonotypes between healthy human individuals. Measured with immunoSEQ multiplex PCR; TCRdb has only the in-frame clones, and not every one. The sample has about 2.1 million clones; 90% to 95% are singletons. The source material was naive CD8+ T cells from PBMCs. These receptors came from a young man in good health. Some clones in this sample may be carry-over from other donors' samples. Both conserved end residues are part of each CDR3. The D gene is left open where the match is weak. The size field is filled for only some rows; it gives once, few, many or a size class.

d_gene,j_gene,abundance,v_gene,CDR3nt,CDR3aa
.,TRBJ1-2,.,TRBV18,TGTGCCAGCTCACCACAGGAAAAGGCCCTAAGTTATGGCTACACCTTC,CASSPQEKALSYGYTF
.,TRBJ1-3,.,TRBV6-1,TGTGCCAGCAGTGAACGGGTAGGGTCTGGAAACACCATATATTTT,CASSERVGSGNTIYF
.,TRBJ1-4,.,TRBV5-1,TGCGCCAGCAGCGACGGAAGGGGCCCGGCTAATGAAAAACTGTTTTTT,CASSDGRGPANEKLFF
.,TRBJ1-1,.,TRBV6-6,TGTGCCAGCAGTTACCCGGACGGCACTGAAGCTTTCTTT,CASSYPDGTEAFF
TRBD1,TRBJ1-5,few,TRBV4-1,TGCGCCAGCAGCCCAGACGGGGTCAGGGGGAATCAGCCCCAGCATTTT,CASSPDGVRGNQPQHF
.,TRBJ2-7,.,TRBV19,TGTGCCAGTAGTATAGCCCCCGGGCCCCTCCCCAACGAGCAGTACTTC,CASSIAPGPLPNEQYF
.,TRBJ2-5,.,TRBV7-9,TGTGCCAGCAGCGTCAGCGGGTGGGAGACCCAGTACTTC,CASSVSGWETQYF
.,TRBJ2-6,.,TRBV30,TGTGCCTGGAGTGTAAACAGGGCCAACGTCCTGACTTTC,CAWSVNRANVLTF
.,TRBJ2-7,.,TRBV5-4,TGTGCCAGCAGCTTGGCCGAGCGGAGGTCCTACGAGCAGTACTTC,CASSLAERRSYEQYF
.,TRBJ2-7,.,TRBV6-1,TGTGCCAGCAGTGAAGGTGGGAACCCTGTGTACGAGCAGTACTTC,CASSEGGNPVYEQYF
.,TRBJ1-2,.,TRBV7-9,TGTGCCAGCAGCTTAGGTACCCCGGCCCAAGGAGGCTACACCTTC,CASSLGTPAQGGYTF
.,TRBJ2-7,.,TRBV5-1,TGCGCCAGCAGCTTGGCAGGGGCCCAGGAGCAGTACTTC,CASSLAGAQEQYF
.,TRBJ2-7,.,TRBV18,TGTGCCAGCTCGCAGGCCAGATGGGGCTACGAGCAGTACTTC,CASSQARWGYEQYF
.,TRBJ1-2,.,TRBV4-3,TGCGCCAGCAGCCAAGATTGGGCACTGGGGACTAACTATGGCTACACCTTC,CASSQDWALGTNYGYTF
.,TRBJ2-3,.,TRBV4-1,TGCGCCAGCAGCCCCCGGAGGACGAAATCAGCAGATACGCAGTATTTT,CASSPRRTKSADTQYF
.,TRBJ1-1,few,TRBV29-1,TGCAGCGCCCTATTGAACACTGAAGCTTTCTTT,CSALLNTEAFF
.,TRBJ2-7,.,TRBV6-5,TGTGCCAGCAGTACTCCGGACCTCCCTTACGAGCAGTACTTC,CASSTPDLPYEQYF
TRBD2,TRBJ2-1,.,TRBV10-2,TGCGCCAGCAGTGATCCGCGGGAGACCTACAATGAGCAGTTCTTC,CASSDPRETYNEQFF
.,TRBJ2-1,.,TRBV7-9,TGTGCCAGCAGTCGAGCCGCGTTCGGGGGTGAGCAGTTCTTC,CASSRAAFGGEQFF
.,TRBJ2-5,once,TRBV28,TGTGCCACCCATGAATACGAAGAGACCCAGTACTTC,CATHEYEETQYF
.,TRBJ2-1,.,TRBV9,TGTGCCAGCAGCACCCGGCCTGGGGGGTCCTACAATGAGCAGTTCTTC,CASSTRPGGSYNEQFF
TRBD1,TRBJ2-4,.,TRBV7-9,TGTGCCAGCAGCTCATCGCAGGGGGCGAACATTCAGTACTTC,CASSSSQGANIQYF
.,TRBJ2-3,.,TRBV29-1,TGCAGCGTTGTCGATAACCCGCTGGGTACGCAGTATTTT,CSVVDNPLGTQYF
.,TRBJ2-7,.,TRBV14,TGTGCCAGCAGCCACCGTATGGGGCACGAGCAGTACTTC,CASSHRMGHEQYF
.,TRBJ1-2,.,TRBV4-3,TGCGCCAGCAGCCAAGATGATGGGCTGGGAGGCTACACCTTC,CASSQDDGLGGYTF
TRBD1,TRBJ1-2,.,TRBV19,TGTGCCAGTAACAGCAGGCGGACAGGGGGGGATGGCTACACCTTC,CASNSRRTGGDGYTF
TRBD2,TRBJ2-7,.,TRBV27,TGTGCCAGCAGTCCATCACTAGCGGGAGTCTCCTACGAGCAGTACTTC,CASSPSLAGVSYEQYF
.,TRBJ1-1,.,TRBV28,TGTGCCAGCAGTGCCCGACAGGAGATGAACACTGAAGCTTTCTTT,CASSARQEMNTEAFF
.,TRBJ1-1,.,TRBV5-1,TGCGCCAGCAGCTTATCGGGAGACCTTGAAGCTTTCTTT,CASSLSGDLEAFF
TRBD1,TRBJ2-2,.,TRBV15,TGTGCCACCAGCAGGGACAGGGGATCCACCGGGGAGCTGTTTTTT,CATSRDRGSTGELFF
TRBD1,TRBJ2-1,.,TRBV2,TGTGCCAGCAGTTATGACAGGGGGCCCTACAATGAGCAGTTCTTC,CASSYDRGPYNEQFF
TRBD1,TRBJ1-4,.,TRBV4-1,TGCGCCAGCAGCCTCGAACAGGGGGATGAAAAACTGTTTTTT,CASSLEQGDEKLFF
TRBD2,TRBJ2-7,.,TRBV6-6,TGTGCCAGCAGTACGACAGCGGGAGGCTACGAGCAGTACTTC,CASSTTAGGYEQYF
.,TRBJ2-5,.,TRBV7-9,TGTGCCAGCAGCCCCTCAGACCAAGAGACCCAGTACTTC,CASSPSDQETQYF
.,TRBJ2-7,.,TRBV7-3,TGTGCCAGCAGCTTATCCAGCGGGCCCTCCTACGAGCAGTACTTC,CASSLSSGPSYEQYF
TRBD1,TRBJ2-7,.,TRBV4-3,TGCGCCAGCAGCCAAGATTACAGGGGCTACGAGCAGTACTTC,CASSQDYRGYEQYF
TRBD1,TRBJ2-3,once,TRBV7-2,TGTGCCAGCAGCTATCCGGACAGGTCATTCATGGAAGATACGCAGTATTTT,CASSYPDRSFMEDTQYF
.,TRBJ2-2,.,TRBV7-2,TGTGCCAGCAGCCCTACTAGTGTTCCCGGGGAGCTGTTTTTT,CASSPTSVPGELFF
.,TRBJ2-3,.,TRBV27,TGTGCCAGCAGTCCCCTCGGGACCGACGGTCCAGATACGCAGTATTTT,CASSPLGTDGPDTQYF
.,TRBJ2-2,.,TRBV6-5,TGTGCCAGCAGTCTAGTTACGAACACCGGGGAGCTGTTTTTT,CASSLVTNTGELFF
.,TRBJ2-7,.,TRBV10-1,TGCGCCAGCAGTGTAGACTCTACCAGCTCCTACGAGCAGTACTTC,CASSVDSTSSYEQYF
.,TRBJ2-7,.,TRBV4-3,TGCGCCAGCAGCCAAGTTTCGGCAGGAACCTACGAGCAGTACTTC,CASSQVSAGTYEQYF
TRBD1,TRBJ2-3,once,TRBV5-4,TGTGCCAGCAGCAGGGGACAGGGTCCACCTCTCCCAGATACGCAGTATTTT,CASSRGQGPPLPDTQYF
TRBD1,TRBJ2-6,once,TRBV7-9,TGTGCCAGCAGCCTAAGGGACAGGGGCCTCTCTGGGGCCAACGTCCTGACTTTC,CASSLRDRGLSGANVLTF
TRBD1,TRBJ2-1,.,TRBV4-1,TGCGCCAGCAGTCCGGGACAGAACTACAATGAGCAGTTCTTC,CASSPGQNYNEQFF
.,TRBJ1-2,.,TRBV6-5,TGTGCCAGCAGTCCGGATTCGTCCTATGGCTACACCTTC,CASSPDSSYGYTF
.,TRBJ2-2,.,TRBV5-1,TGCGCCAGCAGCCCTACCCCACACACCGGGCGTTCGAACACCGGGGAGCTGTTTTTT,CASSPTPHTGRSNTGELFF
.,TRBJ1-5,.,TRBV27,TGTGCCAGCAGTTTATCTTGGGTCCAGCCCCAGCATTTT,CASSLSWVQPQHF
TRBD2,TRBJ2-2,.,TRBV7-8,TGTGCCAGCAGCTCACCTAGCGGGTGGGACACCGGGGAGCTGTTTTTT,CASSSPSGWDTGELFF
TRBD1,TRBJ2-2,.,TRBV5-1,TGCGCCAGCAGCCCTACGCAGGGGGCAGCCGGGGAGCTGTTTTTT,CASSPTQGAAGELFF
.,TRBJ2-5,.,TRBV29-1,TGCAGCGACGACCCAGGGGTTGGGGGAGAGACCCAGTACTTC,CSDDPGVGGETQYF
.,TRBJ1-2,.,TRBV5-6,TGTGCCAGCAGCCAGGACAGCCATGGCTACACCTTC,CASSQDSHGYTF
TRBD2,TRBJ2-3,.,TRBV11-2,TGTGCCAGCAGCTTGCGGAGGGACTACACAGATACGCAGTATTTT,CASSLRRDYTDTQYF
.,TRBJ1-1,.,TRBV11-2,TGTGCCAGCAGCTTAGCGGGGAGCATGAACACTGAAGCTTTCTTT,CASSLAGSMNTEAFF
TRBD1,TRBJ1-5,.,TRBV4-3,TGCGCCAGCAGCCAAGTGGCACACAGGGGGCCAGAAAATAGCAATCAGCCCCAGCATTTT,CASSQVAHRGPENSNQPQHF